Listed here are 13 T cell receptor beta chains from one sample, sequenced in a study of preoperative IRX-2 immunotherapy in early breast cancer. Assay: immunoSEQ multiplex PCR; the TCRdb copy retains only in-frame clones and omits some. The repertoire holds around 95,000 clones, with roughly 89% as singletons. Treatment given: preoperative locoregional IRX-2 cytokine immunotherapy. The sequenced sample was tumor tissue, obtained after IRX-2 immunotherapy. The receptors were sampled from a human donor with breast cancer.

This clone has a single count. V usage is TRBV28 and J usage is TRBJ1-5; 7 bases are shared with TRBD1. With V trimmed by 5 bases and J by 2 bases, 6 bases remained unmatched. Germline loops: CDR1 MDHEN, CDR2 SYDVKM. This CDR3 comprises 15 residues. CDR3 loop: CASSPQGSGNQPQHF. CDR3 nucleotide sequence: TGTGCCAGCAGTCCACAGGGGAGCGGCAATCAGCCCCAGCATTTT.

With regard to this clone: The germline gene is not matched at one end of the junction; a read error may be the cause. The chain couples TRBV6-9 to TRBJ2-1, with D possibly matching TRBD2 (6 bases). CDR1 MNHGY and CDR2 SVAAGI come from the germline V gene. This CDR3 region has 15 residues. The CDR3 DNA sequence: TGTGCCATCAGTGATGTGGGGCGCGGGAACAATGAGCAGTTCTTC. Its protein product is CAISDVGRGNNEQFF.

The chain joins TRBV7-1 to TRBJ2-2; D gene ambiguous. TRBV7-1 is sorted into the ORF group, with uncertain function. Trimming removed 6 bases from V and 4 bases from J, with 12 bases in between. This CDR3 contains 14 residues. The CDR3 region is CASRKRVSTGELFF. The CDR3, as DNA: TGTGCCAGCAGAAAAAGGGTGTCCACCGGGGAGCTGTTTTTT.

This rearrangement joins TRBV19 to TRBJ1-2, with D possibly matching TRBD1 (5 bases). Germline V gene lookup returns CDR1 LNHDA and CDR2 SQIVND (reference sequence). The CDR3 runs to 15 residues. Deletions cut 7 bases from V and 2 bases from J, with 17 bases between. CDR3 DNA: TGTGCCAGTAAGTCAGCCGGGACGGACAACTATGGCTACACCTTC. It yields the protein CASKSAGTDNYGYTF. The complete variable domain, with remaining parts taken from reference TRBV19 and TRBJ1-2, reads DGGITQSPKYLFRKEGQNVTLSCEQNLNHDAMYWYRQDPGQGLRLIYYSQIVNDFQKGDIAEGYSVSREKKESFPLTVTSAQKNPTAFYLCASKSAGTDNYGYTFGSGTRLTVV.

The rearrangement links TRBV6-8 to TRBJ2-5, with D maybe TRBD2 (7 bases). This CDR3 spans 15 amino acids. The germline V gene has CDR1 MNHGY and CDR2 SAAAGT. The germline V and J ends were trimmed by 0 bases and 5 bases, with 13 bases remaining between them. The CDR3 nucleotides are TGTGCCAGCAGTTACTCCCCGGGGGGCCGGGAGACCCAGTACTTC. As protein: CASSYSPGGRETQYF.

V and J are TRBV5-1 and TRBJ1-4; the match to TRBD1 covers 8 bases. The V gene's germline CDR1 is SGHRS and CDR2 YFSETQ. The CDR3 is 15 amino acids. J lost 3 bases, V lost 4 bases, and 5 bases had no gene match. CDR3 protein: CASSAQGASNEKLFF. The CDR3 bases are TGCGCCAGCAGCGCGCAGGGGGCGTCTAATGAAAAACTGTTTTTT.

This chain joins TRBV6-8 and TRBJ1-1; TRBD1 is a possible D gene (5 bases). The V gene's germline CDR1 is MNHGY and CDR2 SAAAGT. This CDR3 region has 13 residues. Trimming took off 6 bases at V and 6 bases at J, with 14 bases between the two ends. DNA of the CDR3: TGTGCCAGCAGATTTGCGGGCAGGGCTGAAGCTTTCTTT. This encodes CASRFAGRAEAFF.

V usage is TRBV15 and J usage is TRBJ1-1; D not certain. Germline CDR1 LNHNV, CDR2 YYDKDF (reference sequence). Trimming left V 3 bases short and J 0 bases short, with 8 bases between. CDR3 length: 14 residues. CDR3 sequence (DNA): TGTGCCACCAGCAGCGGTTCTCTGAACACTGAAGCTTTCTTT. Protein: CATSSGSLNTEAFF. The complete variable domain, with remaining parts taken from reference TRBV15 and TRBJ1-1, reads DAMVIQNPRYQVTQFGKPVTLSCSQTLNHNVMYWYQQKSSQAPKLLFHYYDKDFNNEADTPDNFQSRRPNTSFCFLDIRSPGLGDTAMYLCATSSGSLNTEAFFGQGTRLTVV.

About this clone: The sample carries other DNA sequences with the same CDR3. CDR3 in amino acids: CASSTRTENSPLHF. In DNA, the CDR3 is TGCGCCAGCAGCACTCGGACAGAAAATTCACCCCTCCACTTT. The chain is built from TRBV5-1 and TRBJ1-6, with D perhaps TRBD1 (6 bases). The CDR3 is 14 amino acids. Per the germline V gene, CDR1 is SGHRS and CDR2 is YFSETQ. Trimming took 4 bases from V and 7 from J, leaving 12 bases between them.

This chain joins TRBV28 and TRBJ1-5, with 9 bases lining up with TRBD1. The CDR3 is 13 amino acids. Germline V gives CDR1 MDHEN, CDR2 SYDVKM. Unmatched junction bases numbered 4, after V lost 8 bases and J lost 5 bases. The CDR3 nucleotides are TGTGCCAGCCGGACAGGGGAGTATCAGCCCCAGCATTTT. Protein sequence: CASRTGEYQPQHF.

The chain is built from TRBV29-1 and TRBJ2-7, with D possibly TRBD2 on 5 matching bases. This CDR3 contains 12 residues. The germline V gene has CDR1 SQVTM and CDR2 ANQGSEA. The CDR3 here is CRGPGGSYEQYF. CDR3 nucleotide sequence: TGCAGGGGCCCCGGAGGATCCTACGAGCAGTACTTC.

The chain uses TRBV30 and TRBJ1-2; TRBD1 aligns across 7 bases. Trimming cost V 8 bases and J 7 bases; bases outside gene matches: 10. Germline V gene lookup returns CDR1 GTSNPN and CDR2 SVGIG (reference sequence). This CDR3 is built from 12 residues. The CDR3 region has the DNA TGTGCCAGTGACAGGGACGAGTCTGGCTACACCTTC. Translating gives CASDRDESGYTF.

Comment on this clone: A read error may produce the germline difference seen at one junction end. The chain is built from TRBV11-3 and TRBJ2-5; 8 bases agree with TRBD2. This CDR3 is 14 amino acids long. Per germline, CDR1 SGHNT and CDR2 YENEEA. Written as DNA, the CDR3 is TGTGCTAGCAGCAGAGGGACTAGTGGGGAGACCCAGTACTTC. It codes for CASSRGTSGETQYF.